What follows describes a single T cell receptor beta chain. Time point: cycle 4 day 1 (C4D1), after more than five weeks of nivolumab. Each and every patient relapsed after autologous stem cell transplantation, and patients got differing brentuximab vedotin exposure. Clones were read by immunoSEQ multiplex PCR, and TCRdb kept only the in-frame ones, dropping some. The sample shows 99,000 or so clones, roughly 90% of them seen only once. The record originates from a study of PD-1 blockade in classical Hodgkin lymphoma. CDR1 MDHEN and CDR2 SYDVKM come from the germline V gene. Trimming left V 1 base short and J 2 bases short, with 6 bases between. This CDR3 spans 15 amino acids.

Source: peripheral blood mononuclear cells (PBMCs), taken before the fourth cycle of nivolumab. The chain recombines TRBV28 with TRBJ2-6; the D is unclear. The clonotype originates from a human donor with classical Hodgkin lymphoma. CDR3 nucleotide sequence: TGTGCCAGCAGTTTATCCCGCACTGGGGCCAACGTCCTGACTTTC. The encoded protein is CASSLSRTGANVLTF.